This TCR beta chain stems from a study of T-cell reconstitution after alpha-beta-depleted transplantation in children. Whole-study findings and limits: There were reportedly several hundred expanded graft clones from which alpha-beta T cells came about two months after transplant. Among T cells one year after transplant, newly produced cells accounted for most counts and diversity. From surviving recipient T cells and thymic progenitors came the high day-60 TCRbeta diversity observed in some patients.

The trim removed 1 base at V and 7 bases at J, leaving 3 bases unmatched. In germline, CDR1 is SGHTA, CDR2 FQGNSA. This CDR3 comprises 14 residues. Unique molecular identifiers tagged the TCRbeta library. TCRdb used MiXCR to reprocess the PCR reads, holding one entry per CDR3 protein. This table has fewer than 350,000 distinct CDR3 sequences, roughly 9.1% appearing once. This clonotype has at least ten counts. The antigen remains unidentified. The source of this sequence is a boy in the first two years of life with acute myeloid leukemia, due to receive a stem cell transplant. The chain carries TRBV7-2 and TRBJ2-1, with 8 positions matching TRBD2. This specimen consisted of PBMCs, obtained before TCRalphabeta/CD19-depleted stem cell transplant. The CDR3 spells CASSLGTSRNEQFF. The CDR3 region has the DNA TGTGCCAGCAGCTTAGGGACTAGCCGAAATGAGCAGTTCTTC. The variable domain in full, with the rest retrieved from reference TRBV7-2 and TRBJ2-1, is GAGVSQSPSNKVTEKGKDVELRCDPISGHTALYWYRQSLGQGLEFLIYFQGNSAPDKSGLPSDRFSAERTGGSVSTLTIQRTQQEDSAVYLCASSLGTSRNEQFFGPGTRLTVL.